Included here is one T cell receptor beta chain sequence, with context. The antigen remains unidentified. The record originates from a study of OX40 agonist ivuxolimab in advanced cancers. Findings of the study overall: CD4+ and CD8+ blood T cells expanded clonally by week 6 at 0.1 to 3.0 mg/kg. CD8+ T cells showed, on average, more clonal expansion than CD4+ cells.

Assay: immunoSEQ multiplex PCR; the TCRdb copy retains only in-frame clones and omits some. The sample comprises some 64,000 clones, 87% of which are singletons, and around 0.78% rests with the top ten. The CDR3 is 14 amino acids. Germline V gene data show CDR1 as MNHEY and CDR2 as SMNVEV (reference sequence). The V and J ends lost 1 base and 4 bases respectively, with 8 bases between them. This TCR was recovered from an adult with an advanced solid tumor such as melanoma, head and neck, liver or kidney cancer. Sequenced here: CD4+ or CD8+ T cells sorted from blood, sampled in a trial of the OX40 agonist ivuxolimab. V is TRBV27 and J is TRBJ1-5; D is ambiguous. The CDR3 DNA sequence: TGTGCCAGCAGTTTATGGGGTCGGAATCAGCCCCAGCATTTT. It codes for CASSLWGRNQPQHF.